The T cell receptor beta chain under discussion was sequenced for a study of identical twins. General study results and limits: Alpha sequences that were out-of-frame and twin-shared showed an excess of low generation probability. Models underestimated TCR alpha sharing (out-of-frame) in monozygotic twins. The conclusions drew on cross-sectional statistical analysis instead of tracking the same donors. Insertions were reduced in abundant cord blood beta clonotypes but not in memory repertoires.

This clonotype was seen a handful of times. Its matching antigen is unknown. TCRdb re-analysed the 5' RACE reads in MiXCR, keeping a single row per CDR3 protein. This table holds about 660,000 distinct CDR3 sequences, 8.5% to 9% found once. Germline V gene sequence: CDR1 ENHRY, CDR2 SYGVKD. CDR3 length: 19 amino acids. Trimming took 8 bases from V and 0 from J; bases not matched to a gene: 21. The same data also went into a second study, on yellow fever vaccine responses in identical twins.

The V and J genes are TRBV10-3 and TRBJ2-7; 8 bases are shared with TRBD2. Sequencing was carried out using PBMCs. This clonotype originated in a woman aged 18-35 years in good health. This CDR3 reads CAISPTVAGLAVPSYEQYF. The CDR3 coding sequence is TGTGCCATCTCCCCGACGGTAGCTGGACTAGCTGTACCCTCCTACGAGCAGTACTTC.